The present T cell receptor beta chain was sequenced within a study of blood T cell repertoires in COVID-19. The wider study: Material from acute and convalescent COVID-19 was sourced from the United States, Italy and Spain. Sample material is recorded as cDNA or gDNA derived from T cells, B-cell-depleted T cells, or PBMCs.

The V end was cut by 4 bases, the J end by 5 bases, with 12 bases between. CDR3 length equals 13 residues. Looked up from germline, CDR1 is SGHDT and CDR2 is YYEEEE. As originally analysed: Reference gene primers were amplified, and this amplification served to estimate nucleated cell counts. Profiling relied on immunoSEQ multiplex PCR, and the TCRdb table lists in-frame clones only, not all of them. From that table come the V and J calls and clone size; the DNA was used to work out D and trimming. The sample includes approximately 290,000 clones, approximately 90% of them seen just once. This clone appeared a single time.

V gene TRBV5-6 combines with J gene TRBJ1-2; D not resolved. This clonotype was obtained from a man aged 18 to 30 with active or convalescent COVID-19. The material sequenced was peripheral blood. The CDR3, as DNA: TGTGCCAGCAGCCCGCCGGGAGTGTATGGCTACACCTTC. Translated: CASSPPGVYGYTF.